What follows are 10 T cell receptor beta chains derived from one specimen sequenced in a study of shared clonotypes between healthy human individuals (dated by TCRdb to the early 2020s). Receptors were amplified or captured by the immunoSEQ multiplex PCR assay. TCRdb provides this immuneACCESS table in a form limited to in-frame rearrangements. Some clones are lacking; in checked studies, under half of them reflect an unresolved V gene, and why the rest are absent is not known. This sample comprises fewer than 700,000 clones, 70% to 80% of them detected only once. 12% of the sample is taken by the ten largest. Specimen: PBMCs. These receptors were taken from a middle-aged woman in good health. Some clones in this sample may be carry-over from other donors' samples.

This clone was counted many times. The rearrangement links TRBV25-1 to TRBJ2-5; possible D gene TRBD1, 5 bases. The V end lost 3 bases, the J end lost 3 bases, and 11 bases lay between the germline ends. CDR1 is MGHDK and CDR2 is SYGVNS in the germline V gene. The CDR3 extends over 14 amino acids. CDR3 coding DNA: TGTGCCAGCAGTGAGGCAGGGTACAAAGAGACCCAGTACTTC. This translates into CASSEAGYKETQYF.

This chain connects TRBV6-4 to TRBJ2-2, with D perhaps being TRBD1 or TRBD2 (5 bases each). CDR3 size: 14 residues. Trimming pared 5 bases from V and 3 bases from J, leaving 10 bases between. CDR1 and CDR2 (germline): MRHNA, SNTAGT. CDR3 loop: CASSLLGDTGELFF. The CDR3, as DNA: TGTGCCAGCAGTCTTTTGGGGGACACCGGGGAGCTGTTTTTT.

This chain joins TRBV19 and TRBJ1-1, with D possibly TRBD1 on 6 matching bases. Per the germline V gene, CDR1 is LNHDA and CDR2 is SQIVND (reference sequence). There are 15 residues in the CDR3. With 6 bases removed from V and 3 bases from J, the gap between germline ends came to 17 bases. The CDR3 region is CASRPGGRGHTEAFF. CDR3 coding DNA: TGTGCCAGTAGACCCGGGGGCAGAGGGCACACTGAAGCTTTCTTT.

The chain uses TRBV7-8 and TRBJ1-1; tentative D call: TRBD1 (6 bases). V was shortened by 1 base and J by 0 bases, with 15 bases between the two germline ends. This CDR3 has 17 residues. Germline values: CDR1 SGHVS, CDR2 FQNEAQ. Here the CDR3 DNA reads TGTGCCAGCAGCTTAGTACGGGGGCTGGCCCTGAACACTGAAGCTTTCTTT. It yields the protein CASSLVRGLALNTEAFF. The entire variable domain, with the rest obtained from reference TRBV7-8 and TRBJ1-1, is as follows: GAGVSQSPRYKVAKRGQDVALRCDPISGHVSLFWYQQALGQGPEFLTYFQNEAQLDKSGLPSDRFFAERPEGSVSTLKIQRTQQEDSAVYLCASSLVRGLALNTEAFFGQGTRLTVV.

The chain employs TRBV10-1 and TRBJ2-1; 13 bases fit TRBD2. Germline CDR1 is WNHNN and CDR2 is SYGVQD (reference sequence). This CDR3 comprises 16 residues. J gave up 7 bases and V 10 bases, and 13 bases lay outside the gene matches. This CDR3 reads CATEEPGLAGQNEQFF. CDR3 nucleotides: TGCGCCACCGAGGAACCGGGACTAGCGGGACAAAATGAGCAGTTCTTC.

The rearrangement joins TRBV30 to TRBJ2-2, with 10 positions matching TRBD2. Germline CDR1 GTSNPN, CDR2 SVGIG (reference sequence). This CDR3 spans 18 amino acids. The CDR3 DNA is TGTGTCTTGGATGGTGGTCGGACTAGCGGCGCGAACACCGGGGAGCTGTTTTTT. Amino acids: CVLDGGRTSGANTGELFF. Full variable domain (remainder filled in from reference TRBV30 and TRBJ2-2): SQTIHQWPATLVQPVGSPLSLECTVEGTSNPNLYWYRQAAGRGLQLLFYSVGIGQISSEVPQNLSASRPQDRQFILSSKKLLLSDSGFYLCVLDGGRTSGANTGELFFGEGSRLTVL.

The chain carries TRBV4-3 and TRBJ2-4; D call uncertain. V was shortened by 4 bases and J by 8 bases, with 21 bases between the two germline ends. Germline CDR1 is LGHNA and CDR2 is YSLEER. The CDR3 sequence is 16 residues long. The CDR3 spells CASSPRLRRVLDIQYF. Written as DNA, the CDR3 is TGCGCCAGCAGCCCCCGCCTTCGGCGTGTGTTGGACATTCAGTACTTC.

The chain employs TRBV7-9 and TRBJ2-1; 8 bases are a match to TRBD2. Germline CDR1 is SEHNR and CDR2 is FQNEAQ (reference sequence). The ends lost 1 base at V and 8 bases at J; junction bases unmatched: 7. CDR3 size: 15 residues. The chain's CDR3 is CASSLGEREFDEQFF. Written as DNA, the CDR3 is TGTGCCAGCAGCTTAGGGGAGCGGGAGTTCGATGAGCAGTTCTTC.

This chain uses TRBV4-1 with TRBJ2-1, with D possibly being TRBD1 (6 bases). Germline values: CDR1 MGHRA, CDR2 YSYEKL. The CDR3 runs 15 residues. The germline V and J ends were trimmed by 1 base and 12 bases, with 19 bases remaining between them. The CDR3 coding sequence is TGCGCCAGCAGCCAAGGCGGCAGGGGTATAGTGTTGCAGTTCTTC. Encoded protein: CASSQGGRGIVLQFF.

The chain links TRBV7-2 to TRBJ1-1; possibly TRBD1 for D (5 bases). CDR3 length: 14 amino acids. In germline, CDR1 is SGHTA, CDR2 FQGNSA. V lost 2 bases to trimming and J lost 4 bases, with 11 bases between them. CDR3 sequence: CASSLSRVGTEAFF. As DNA, the CDR3 is TGTGCCAGCAGCTTAAGCAGGGTCGGCACTGAAGCTTTCTTT.